This T cell receptor (beta chain) was sequenced for a study of T cell responses to AZD1222 COVID-19 vaccine. Whole-study results and caveats: Spike-specific TCR depth and breadth grew after two AZD1222 doses. Among the donors, most were white British and more were female, and clonal diversity was possibly underestimated. Of spike-specific TCRs, nearly half reportedly target regions left unmutated in variants.

A remark on this clone: Its antigen is not known.

Germline CDR1 reads SEHNR; CDR2 reads FQNEAQ (reference sequence). CDR3 size: 15 residues. V trimming: 2 bases; J trimming: 6 bases; junction bases outside the gene matches: 7. The protocol was immunoSEQ multiplex PCR, while the TCRdb copy is restricted to in-frame clones and leaves out a portion. Altogether some 120,000 clones are present, 87% being singletons, with the ten largest covering approximately 1.5%. The source of this sequence is an adult in good health. The source material was peripheral blood, sampled on day 0 of AZD1222 vaccination. The chain combines TRBV7-9 with TRBJ1-2, with 9 bases identical to TRBD1. The CDR3 reads CASSLPGQGFNGYTF. The CDR3 DNA reads as TGTGCCAGCAGCTTACCGGGACAGGGTTTTAATGGCTACACCTTC.